Presented here are 12 T cell receptor beta chains from one specimen sequenced in a study of cytomegalovirus exposure and HLA in healthy donors. PCR used 60 Vbeta primers and 13 Jbeta primers. The table came from immunoSEQ multiplex PCR; TCRdb's copy has only in-frame clones and leaves some out. The sample yields more than 85,000 clones, around 73% seen once. The material sequenced was PBMCs. The receptor set was obtained from a man aged 35 to 55 in good health and CMV-seronegative.

The chain has TRBV4-1 and TRBJ1-5; the match to TRBD1 covers 7 bases. The ends lost 2 bases at V and 2 bases at J; junction bases unmatched: 6. CDR3 length equals 16 residues. From germline, CDR1 is MGHRA and CDR2 YSYEKL. CDR3 in amino acids: CASSQWDSSGNQPQHF. DNA of the CDR3: TGCGCCAGCAGCCAATGGGACAGCTCGGGCAATCAGCCCCAGCATTTT.

The rearrangement links TRBV11-2 to TRBJ2-7; 11 bases are a match to TRBD2. This CDR3 has 17 residues. Looked up from germline, CDR1 is SGHAT and CDR2 is FQNNGV. V was clipped by 5 bases and J by 0 bases; unmatched bases: 9. The CDR3 nucleotides read TGTGCCAGCAGCCCGCCTGTTCTAGCGGGGGGCTCCTACGAGCAGTACTTC. It specifies CASSPPVLAGGSYEQYF.

In DNA form, the CDR3 reads TGTGCCAGCAGTTCCCCCGGACAGGGGGCCTATGGCTACACCTTC. Protein: CASSSPGQGAYGYTF. The V and J genes are TRBV27 and TRBJ1-2; 11 nucleotides match TRBD1. CDR3 length equals 15 residues. The V gene's germline CDR1 is MNHEY and CDR2 SMNVEV (reference sequence). With 4 bases clipped from V and 4 bases from J, the junction kept 5 bases outside the gene matches.

This chain connects TRBV4-2 to TRBJ1-1; maybe TRBD1 (5 bases). Germline CDR1 LGHNA, CDR2 YNFKEQ. There are 16 residues in the CDR3. V was shortened by 4 bases and J by 4 bases, with 19 bases between the two germline ends. The CDR3 protein is CASSRKSGSGGTEAFF. CDR3 DNA sequence: TGTGCCAGCAGCCGCAAGTCGGGATCCGGGGGCACTGAAGCTTTCTTT.

The chain carries TRBV5-1 and TRBJ1-2; 9 nucleotides match TRBD1. CDR3 length: 16 amino acids. Looked up from germline, CDR1 is SGHRS and CDR2 is YFSETQ. Trimming took 0 bases from V and 8 from J; bases not matched to a gene: 11. CDR3 loop: CASSLETPDRGGGYTF. The CDR3 DNA reads as TGCGCCAGCAGCTTGGAAACGCCGGACAGGGGTGGCGGCTACACCTTC.

This clone was observed a few times. The J gene is TRBJ2-2, the V gene TRBV5-1, with D unclear. Germline CDR1 is SGHRS and CDR2 is YFSETQ. Trimming removed 4 bases at V and 4 bases at J, with 14 bases between. The CDR3 totals 15 residues. The CDR3 is CASSLDRPTTGELFF. CDR3 sequence (DNA): TGCGCCAGCAGCCTGGACCGCCCTACCACCGGGGAGCTGTTTTTT.

The chain joins TRBV6-5 to TRBJ1-4; D is perhaps TRBD1 (5 bases). Germline assignment: CDR1 MNHEY and CDR2 SVGAGI. The CDR3 spans 14 residues. Trimming removed 5 bases at V and 8 bases at J, with 15 bases between. The CDR3 DNA sequence: TGTGCCAGCAGTATAAACAGGAGAAGGGAAAAACTGTTTTTT. Its protein product is CASSINRRREKLFF.

This chain uses TRBV5-1 with TRBJ2-1; 7 nucleotides align to TRBD1. This CDR3 has 15 amino acids. Trimming took 4 bases from V and 9 from J; bases not matched to a gene: 13. CDR1 is SGHRS, CDR2 YFSETQ, per germline. CDR3 sequence (DNA): TGCGCCAGCAGCAACCCCACGACAGGGTCTAGTGAGCAGTTCTTC. It translates to CASSNPTTGSSEQFF. Complete variable domain (other parts from reference TRBV5-1 and TRBJ2-1): KAGVTQTPRYLIKTRGQQVTLSCSPISGHRSVSWYQQTPGQGLQFLFEYFSETQRNKGNFPGRFSGRQFSNSRSEMNVSTLELGDSALYLCASSNPTTGSSEQFFGPGTRLTVL.

This chain links TRBV6-1 with TRBJ2-7, with 7 positions matching TRBD2. With 2 bases clipped from V and 3 bases from J, the junction kept 7 bases outside the gene matches. The CDR3 has 15 amino acids. Germline values: CDR1 MNHNS, CDR2 SASEGT. CDR3 nucleotide sequence: TGTGCCAGCAGTGAATCGGGAGGCCGGCTCTACGAGCAGTACTTC. The encoded protein is CASSESGGRLYEQYF.

The chain uses TRBV10-2 and TRBJ1-2, with a weak D call TRBD1 (5 bases). CDR1 is WSHSY, CDR2 SAAADI, per germline. Trimming took off 5 bases at V and 3 bases at J, with 10 bases between the two ends. The length of the CDR3 is 13 residues. Written as DNA, the CDR3 is TGCGCCAGCAGTAACGACAGAGACTATGGCTACACCTTC. The encoded protein is CASSNDRDYGYTF.

The CDR3 DNA reads TGTGCCAGCACTCGACAGGGGAGAACCTACGAGCAGTACTTC. Protein: CASTRQGRTYEQYF. This chain uses TRBV6-5 with TRBJ2-7; 8 bases map to TRBD1. The trim removed 7 bases at V and 2 bases at J, leaving 7 bases unmatched. The CDR3 is 14 amino acids. Per the germline V gene, CDR1 is MNHEY and CDR2 is SVGAGI.

The chain employs TRBV11-2 and TRBJ2-3, with D possibly matching TRBD2 (5 bases). With 3 bases removed from V and 1 base from J, the gap between germline ends came to 8 bases. The CDR3 covers 14 residues. Germline V gives CDR1 SGHAT, CDR2 FQNNGV. CDR3 region: CASSLKAGTDTQYF. CDR3 DNA: TGTGCCAGCAGCTTGAAAGCGGGCACAGATACGCAGTATTTT.